These 5 T cell receptor beta chains were all obtained from the same sample, sequenced in a study of monozygotic twins with inflammatory bowel disease. TCRdb processed the 5' RACE reads again and assigns one entry to each CDR3 protein, with no DNA. The sample has some 450,000 distinct CDR3 sequences, and its top ten clones hold about 2.3%. What was sequenced was blood. These receptors originate from a human donor with ulcerative colitis or Crohn's disease, or a healthy co-twin of an affected twin (not recorded which).

The chain combines TRBV5-1 with TRBJ1-2. The CDR3 is 14 residues long. The germline V gene has CDR1 SGHRS and CDR2 YFSETQ. The CDR3 loop reads CASSPDSGAMGYTF.

The rearrangement links TRBV30 to TRBJ2-5; TCRdb lists TRBD1, though no DNA is available to test this call. Germline-derived CDR1 and CDR2 are GTSNPN and SVGIG (reference sequence). This CDR3 is built from 13 residues. CDR3 sequence reads: CAWTGDRGETQYF.

The chain couples TRBV7-2 to TRBJ1-3. The V gene's germline CDR1 is SGHTA and CDR2 FQGNSA. This CDR3 has 13 residues. The CDR3 spells CASSPTVGNTIYF.

V gene TRBV5-5 combines with J gene TRBJ1-1; the D gene TCRdb calls, TRBD1, cannot be checked with no DNA. The germline V gene encodes CDR1 SGHKS and CDR2 YYEKEE (reference sequence). There are 14 residues in the CDR3. The CDR3 loop is CASSSGQGATEAFF.

The J gene is TRBJ1-2, the V gene TRBV28; checking the TCRdb D call of TRBD1 is not possible without DNA. The CDR3 totals 15 residues. Germline CDR1 MDHEN, CDR2 SYDVKM. The CDR3 sequence is CASSLFQGGLGGYTF.